Below are 29 T cell receptor beta chains sequenced from a single sample in a study of T cells in Graves' hyperthyroidism and ophthalmopathy. There were TCR beta CDR3 regions amplified from RNA transcripts. When the TCR CDR3 underwent first-round RT-PCR, the HTBI primer set was used. One entry per CDR3 protein, called by TCRdb with MiXCR from the multiplex PCR reads. The table lists hundreds of thousands of distinct CDR3 sequences, over 12% of them singletons. The sequenced sample was blood. All receptors come from a woman aged 55-69 years with Graves' ophthalmopathy.

This clonotype appeared a few times. The rearrangement links TRBV19 to TRBJ2-3; TRBD2 matches at 8 bases. Germline V gene sequence: CDR1 LNHDA, CDR2 SQIVND (reference sequence). The CDR3 length is 14 residues. Trimming removed 6 bases from V and 5 bases from J; junction bases left unmatched: 7. The CDR3 loop is CASSRDSGIDTQYF. As DNA, the CDR3 is TGTGCCAGTAGCAGGGATAGCGGGATAGATACGCAGTATTTT.

There are many counts of this clonotype. This chain joins TRBV7-3 and TRBJ2-7; 9 bases agree with TRBD2. The CDR3 consists of 14 residues. The germline gives CDR1 SGHTA, CDR2 FQGTGA. V gave up 3 bases and J gave up 4 bases; unmatched junction bases: 4. The CDR3 DNA follows: TGTGCCAGCAGCTTGTATGCGGGAGGGTACGAGCAGTACTTC. It is translated as CASSLYAGGYEQYF. Variable domain in full (rest from reference TRBV7-3 and TRBJ2-7): GAGVSQTPSNKVTEKGKYVELRCDPISGHTALYWYRQSLGQGPEFLIYFQGTGAADDSGLPNDRFFAVRPEGSVSTLKIQRTERGDSAVYLCASSLYAGGYEQYFGPGTRLTVT.

In regard to this clonotype: It may be a read error: a sequence one base away is much more abundant. The V and J genes are TRBV20-1 and TRBJ2-1; perhaps TRBD2 as D (7 bases). V was shortened by 6 bases and J by 6 bases, with 18 bases between the two germline ends. The CDR3 spans 14 residues. The germline V gene has CDR1 DFQATT and CDR2 SNEGSKA (reference sequence). This chain's CDR3 is CSAGRAGESNEQFF. The CDR3 DNA reads as TGCAGTGCAGGGAGGGCAGGGGAGTCCAATGAGCAGTTCTTC.

The chain employs TRBV10-2 and TRBJ1-5; D may be TRBD1 (6 bases). Trimming left V 8 bases short and J 5 bases short, with 13 bases between. The V gene's germline CDR1 is WSHSY and CDR2 SAAADI. The CDR3 is 13 residues long. DNA of the CDR3: TGCGCCAGCGGTTCAGGGGTGGATCAGCCCCAGCATTTT. Protein product: CASGSGVDQPQHF.

This clonotype was counted between two and nine times. The J gene is TRBJ2-5, the V gene TRBV20-1; TRBD1 aligns across 8 bases. CDR3 length equals 15 residues. Germline assignment: CDR1 DFQATT and CDR2 SNEGSKA (reference sequence). With 1 base clipped from V and 5 bases from J, the junction kept 9 bases outside the gene matches. The CDR3, as DNA: TGCAGTGCTAGAGCCCCCCGCAGGGGGCGGGAGACCCAGTACTTC. It translates to CSARAPRRGRETQYF.

This clonotype was found many times. V usage is TRBV28 and J usage is TRBJ1-5; 8 bases are shared with TRBD1. The CDR3 consists of 19 residues. V trimming: 5 bases; J trimming: 0 bases; junction bases outside the gene matches: 15. Per germline, CDR1 MDHEN and CDR2 SYDVKM. Here the CDR3 reads CASSPTGTGVLYSNQPQHF. The CDR3 nucleotides are TGTGCCAGCAGTCCCACCGGGACAGGCGTTCTCTATAGCAATCAGCCCCAGCATTTT.

In its sample, this clonotype was seen many times. The CDR3 sequence is CASSASGGTLAKNIQYF. DNA of the CDR3: TGTGCCAGCAGTGCTAGCGGGGGAACTCTGGCCAAAAACATTCAGTACTTC. The rearrangement links TRBV28 to TRBJ2-4, with TRBD2 identical over 10 bases. The CDR3 has 17 amino acids. V lost 5 bases, J lost 1 base, and 8 bases stayed unmatched. CDR1 and CDR2 from the germline V gene are MDHEN and SYDVKM.

V is TRBV5-5 and J is TRBJ2-3, with 13 bases aligning to TRBD2. The CDR3 is made up of 16 amino acids. The ends lost 4 bases at V and 5 bases at J; junction bases unmatched: 7. CDR1 is SGHKS and CDR2 is YYEKEE in the germline V gene (reference sequence). The CDR3 loop reads CASSPGLAGAGDTQYF. CDR3 DNA: TGTGCCAGCAGCCCCGGACTAGCGGGAGCGGGAGATACGCAGTATTTT.

This clonotype was seen repeatedly, ten times or more. The chain joins TRBV30 to TRBJ2-3; D remains ambiguous. Deletions cut 0 bases from V and 6 bases from J, with 19 bases between. Germline assignment: CDR1 GTSNPN and CDR2 SVGIG (reference sequence). The CDR3 contains 16 residues. In DNA form, the CDR3 reads TGTGCCTGGAGTGTTGGTACCCTGTCATGGTTGGATACGCAGTATTTT. Translation gives CAWSVGTLSWLDTQYF.

This clonotype was recorded at least ten times. V and J are TRBV2 and TRBJ2-1; 8 positions match TRBD2. The CDR3 is 19 residues long. V was pared by 3 bases and J by 0 bases, with 13 bases of the junction left unmatched. Per germline, CDR1 SNHLY and CDR2 FYNNEI. CDR3 sequence: CASSDAVAAGGRSYNEQFF. CDR3 DNA sequence: TGTGCCAGCAGTGATGCCGTAGCGGCGGGAGGACGCTCCTACAATGAGCAGTTCTTC.

The table lists this clonotype with many counts. The V call is TRBV28, the J call TRBJ2-7, with TRBD2 as a possible D gene (5 bases). The CDR3 runs to 14 residues. Deletions cut 7 bases from V and 3 bases from J, with 16 bases between. The V gene's germline CDR1 is MDHEN and CDR2 SYDVKM. CDR3 DNA: TGTGCCAGCATCTCCTCAGAAGGAGGCTACGAGCAGTACTTC. Protein sequence: CASISSEGGYEQYF.

This clonotype came up many times. The J gene is TRBJ2-1, the V gene TRBV7-9; no clear D gene. The V gene lost 5 bases and the J gene lost 0 bases, with 11 bases spanning the gap. The germline CDR1 and CDR2 sequences are SEHNR and FQNEAQ (reference sequence). This CDR3 spans 15 amino acids. CDR3 bases: TGTGCCAGCAGCGTCGCAGGAAACTCCTACAATGAGCAGTTCTTC. This translates into CASSVAGNSYNEQFF.

This clonotype showed up many times. The chain uses TRBV7-9 and TRBJ2-7, with D tentatively TRBD1 or TRBD2 (5 bases each). Trimming left V 7 bases short and J 2 bases short, with 18 bases between. The CDR3 length is 15 residues. Looked up from germline, CDR1 is SEHNR and CDR2 is FQNEAQ (reference sequence). CDR3 in DNA: TGTGCCAGCACCACTGACGGGACGAGTCCCTACGAGCAGTACTTC. Amino acid sequence: CASTTDGTSPYEQYF.

V and J are TRBV7-6 and TRBJ1-6; 7 bases match TRBD1. Germline assignment: CDR1 SGHVS and CDR2 FNYEAQ. The J segment lost 10 bases and the V segment lost 3 bases, leaving 9 bases of the junction unmatched. The CDR3 covers 15 residues. The CDR3 loop reads CASSLLQGSDSPLHF. The CDR3 DNA reads TGTGCCAGCAGCTTGCTACAGGGGTCGGACTCACCCCTCCACTTT.

The V and J genes are TRBV18 and TRBJ2-5; D ambiguous. Trimming removed 1 base from V and 3 bases from J, with 12 bases in between. Germline V lookup: CDR1 KGHSH, CDR2 LQKENI. The CDR3 is 15 amino acids. The CDR3 bases are TGTGCCAGCTCACCACGGCGTATGGCTAAAGAGACCCAGTACTTC. Translating gives CASSPRRMAKETQYF.

This clonotype was found many times. The chain is built from TRBV7-9 and TRBJ2-5; TRBD2 is a possible D gene (5 bases). The CDR3 covers 15 residues. Trimming left V 3 bases short and J 5 bases short, with 16 bases between. Germline CDR1 reads SEHNR; CDR2 reads FQNEAQ (reference sequence). Here the CDR3 DNA reads TGTGCCAGCAGCTTCGCGGGCCCCTCGGTTGAGACCCAGTACTTC. It codes for CASSFAGPSVETQYF.

This clonotype was detected many times. The gene calls are TRBV28 and TRBJ2-5; TRBD1 matches at 7 bases. The CDR3 is 16 amino acids. CDR1 MDHEN and CDR2 SYDVKM come from the germline V gene. The V gene end was trimmed by 3 bases and the J gene end by 5 bases; junction bases not matched to a gene: 12. In nucleotides, the CDR3 is TGTGCCAGCAGTTTTACCTACAGGGGAATGGAGGAGACCCAGTACTTC. Its protein product is CASSFTYRGMEETQYF.

This clonotype was seen more than once but under ten times. The chain's CDR3 is CASSPGGGRSSGNTIYF. The CDR3 DNA is TGCGCCAGCAGCCCAGGAGGCGGACGGAGCTCTGGAAACACCATATATTTT. This chain links TRBV4-1 with TRBJ1-3; the D is unclear. The CDR3 has 17 residues. The germline V gene has CDR1 MGHRA and CDR2 YSYEKL. Trimming took 4 bases from V and 0 from J, leaving 16 bases between them.

This clonotype was found many times. The rearrangement uses TRBV10-3 and TRBJ2-3, with TRBD2 matching 11 bases. The CDR3 is made up of 17 amino acids. The germline V gene encodes CDR1 ENHRY and CDR2 SYGVKD. The V gene end was trimmed by 6 bases and the J gene end by 2 bases; junction bases not matched to a gene: 10. The CDR3 sequence is CAISRTSGPVSTDTQYF. CDR3 DNA sequence: TGTGCCATCAGCCGGACTAGCGGGCCCGTCTCCACAGATACGCAGTATTTT.

This clonotype turned up a few times. A read error may explain this, as a much larger clone is one base away. The rearrangement links TRBV5-1 to TRBJ2-7; D perhaps matches TRBD1 (5 bases). The germline gives CDR1 SGHRS, CDR2 YFSETQ. This CDR3 region has 13 residues. CDR3 in DNA: TGCACCAGCAGCTTGGGGCAGGCAAGGGAGCAGTACTTC. It translates to CTSSLGQAREQYF.

This clonotype was detected many times. The rearrangement links TRBV11-2 to TRBJ2-7; the D gene is possibly TRBD1 (7 bases). V lost 5 bases and J 6 bases, leaving 14 bases between the germline ends. The CDR3 totals 13 residues. Per germline, CDR1 SGHAT and CDR2 FQNNGV. Here the CDR3 reads CASSQEGAGEQYF. The CDR3 bases are TGTGCCAGCAGCCAGGAGGGGGCAGGCGAGCAGTACTTC.

This clonotype was counted only a few times. The gene calls are TRBV7-9 and TRBJ2-7, with 7 bases that match TRBD1. Trimming cost V 4 bases and J 0 bases; bases outside gene matches: 6. The CDR3 loop spans 15 amino acids. The V gene's germline CDR1 is SEHNR and CDR2 FQNEAQ (reference sequence). The CDR3 DNA follows: TGTGCCAGCAGCTCAACGACAGGGACCTCCTACGAGCAGTACTTC. Residues: CASSSTTGTSYEQYF.

Here the CDR3 reads CASSESGLAGHYEQYF. CDR3 nucleotides: TGCGCCAGCAGTGAGTCAGGACTAGCGGGCCACTACGAGCAGTACTTC. The chain recombines TRBV10-2 with TRBJ2-7; the match to TRBD2 covers 11 bases. Germline-derived CDR1 and CDR2 are WSHSY and SAAADI. The CDR3 is made up of 16 amino acids. The ends lost 0 bases at V and 3 bases at J; junction bases unmatched: 4.

This clonotype has ten or more counts. This chain joins TRBV3-1 and TRBJ1-1; D gene unclear. Trimming removed 0 bases at V and 10 bases at J, with 9 bases between. The CDR3 runs 12 residues. Germline V gives CDR1 LGHDT, CDR2 YNNKEL (reference sequence). CDR3 nucleotide sequence: TGTGCCAGCAGCCAAGATAGGAAGGGAGCTTTCTTT. Translated, it gives CASSQDRKGAFF.

The CDR3: CATTAGGRSVNTEAFF. The CDR3 bases are TGTGCCACCACAGCGGGGGGAAGAAGCGTAAACACTGAAGCTTTCTTT. The gene calls are TRBV12-3 or TRBV12-4 and TRBJ1-1; possibly TRBD1 for D (5 bases). This CDR3 spans 16 amino acids. V lost 10 bases, J lost 2 bases, and 23 bases lay in between.

This clonotype was seen at least ten times. This chain links TRBV28 with TRBJ1-4; D not certain. The V end was cut by 10 bases, the J end by 1 base, with 13 bases between. CDR1 is MDHEN, CDR2 SYDVKM, per germline. There are 14 residues in the CDR3. The CDR3 coding sequence is TGTGCCACCAGAGAGGGTGGAACTAATGAAAAACTGTTTTTT. Encoded protein: CATREGGTNEKLFF.

About this clonotype: A clone one base away is much larger, so this may be a read error. No conserved phenylalanine or tryptophan is present at the end of the CDR3, so a read error is the likely explanation. The V and J genes are TRBV28 and TRBJ2-7, with D possibly TRBD2 on 5 matching bases. The V end lost 4 bases, the J end lost 0 bases, and 10 bases lay between the germline ends. Germline CDR1 reads MDHEN; CDR2 reads SYDVKM. The CDR3 runs to 14 residues. DNA of the CDR3: TGTGCCAGCAGTTCCCCCGGGGTCTCCTACGAGCAGTACTCC. Its translation is CASSSPGVSYEQYS.

This clonotype came up a few times. The V and J genes are TRBV7-8 and TRBJ2-5; 11 nucleotides match TRBD2. This CDR3 is built from 16 residues. The trim removed 5 bases at V and 2 bases at J, leaving 7 bases unmatched. Per the germline V gene, CDR1 is SGHVS and CDR2 is FQNEAQ. CDR3: CASSPYSGREQETQYF. Here the CDR3 DNA reads TGTGCCAGCAGCCCCTATAGCGGGAGGGAGCAAGAGACCCAGTACTTC.

This clonotype turned up a few times. Given the absence of the conserved phenylalanine or tryptophan at the CDR3 end, a read error is likely. It is unclear where the CDR3 begins or ends on the DNA, so no DNA is shown, and the CDR3 is as TCRdb lists it. The V and J genes are TRBV7-2 and TRBJ1-1; TRBD1, the table's D call, was not compared with the DNA. The CDR3 spans 13 residues, counting both ends. From germline, CDR1 is SGHTA and CDR2 FQGNSA. CDR3: CASSGDRITETFL.